This T cell receptor beta chain was observed in a study of early T cells in non-severe SARS-CoV-2 infection. Study-level information: Bulk RNA isolated from unsorted whole blood underwent sequencing; chains were not paired.

Findings and limits, study-wide: Matching results from VDJdb favored anti-spike CD8 responses, leaving private and CD4 specificities undetected.

Individual cDNA molecules each received unique molecular identifiers attached to them. TCRdb redid the calling of the 5' RACE reads with MiXCR, one entry per CDR3 protein. The sample lists 50,000 to 60,000 distinct CDR3 sequences, about 7.7% occurring once. In the case of this clonotype: Antigen unknown.

The receptor comes from an adult who was a healthcare worker with PCR-confirmed SARS-CoV-2 infection or an uninfected control (not recorded which). Sequenced: whole blood.

CDR3 in DNA: TGTGCCAGCAGTTGGGCCAGGGGTAACGAGCAGTACTTC. Residues: CASSWARGNEQYF. The V call is TRBV12-3 or TRBV12-4, the J call TRBJ2-7, with D perhaps matching TRBD1 (6 bases). Trimming removed 4 bases at V and 5 bases at J, with 12 bases between. The CDR3 totals 13 residues.